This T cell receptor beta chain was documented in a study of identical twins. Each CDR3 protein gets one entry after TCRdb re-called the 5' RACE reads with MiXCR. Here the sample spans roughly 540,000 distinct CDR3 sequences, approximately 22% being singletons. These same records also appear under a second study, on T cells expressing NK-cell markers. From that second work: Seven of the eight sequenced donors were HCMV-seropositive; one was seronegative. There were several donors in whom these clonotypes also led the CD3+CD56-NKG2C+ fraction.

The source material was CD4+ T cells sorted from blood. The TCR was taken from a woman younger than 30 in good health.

The chain's CDR3 is CASSVTGGVSTDTQYF. For the CDR3, the DNA is TGTGCCAGCAGCGTAACGGGGGGGGTTTCCACAGATACGCAGTATTTT. The chain combines TRBV9 with TRBJ2-3, with 8 bases fitting TRBD2. Germline V gene sequence: CDR1 SGDLS, CDR2 YYNGEE. The V and J ends lost 1 base and 2 bases, in that order; junction bases with no gene match: 6. CDR3 length: 16 amino acids.